This T cell receptor beta chain was captured by sequencing in a study of T cells after yellow fever vaccination. The wider study: Low-cell-number fractions were prepared with SMART-Seq v4 Ultra Low Input.

Template switching by 5'RACE produced TCR cDNA, adding a universal primer site and UMIs. TCRdb reprocessed the 5' RACE reads with MiXCR, giving one entry per CDR3 protein. Of approximately 510,000 distinct CDR3 sequences listed, around a fifth are singletons. With respect to this clonotype: Antigen unknown.

Per the germline V gene, CDR1 is SGHRS and CDR2 is YFSETQ. V was shortened by 1 base and J by 4 bases, with 14 bases between the two germline ends. CDR3 size: 15 residues. General observations from the study: In post-booster samples, most primary-vaccination clones reappeared (just under 97% CD4, around 87% CD8). Relatively few clonotypes were ones that appeared in both CD4 and CD8 compartments.

The TCR sequence derives from a man younger than 35 who received the YFV17D yellow fever vaccine. The rearrangement joins TRBV5-1 to TRBJ2-5; the D gene could be TRBD1 or TRBD2 (6 bases each). Material: PBMCs, obtained approximately 22 days after the first yellow fever vaccination. Here the CDR3 DNA reads TGCGCCAGCAGCTTGAACGCCGGGGGCGTAGAGACCCAGTACTTC. This sequence encodes CASSLNAGGVETQYF.